This T cell receptor beta chain was identified in a study of shared clonotypes between healthy human individuals. This clone showed up just a few times. The length of the CDR3 is 15 residues. Germline CDR1 and CDR2: SGHRS and YFSETQ. V gave up 3 bases and J gave up 2 bases; unmatched junction bases: 2. TCRdb's table, derived via immunoSEQ multiplex PCR, lists solely in-frame clones and lacks some. The table has over a million clones, about 70% seen once. Sequencing used memory CD4+ T cells sorted from blood. Specified subset: CD45RA-negative fraction. This sequence originates from a man younger than 35 in good health. The chain couples TRBV5-1 to TRBJ2-6, with 7 bases fitting TRBD1. The CDR3 sequence is CASSWDSTGANVLTF. The CDR3 DNA follows: TGCGCCAGCAGCTGGGACAGTACTGGGGCCAACGTCCTGACTTTC.